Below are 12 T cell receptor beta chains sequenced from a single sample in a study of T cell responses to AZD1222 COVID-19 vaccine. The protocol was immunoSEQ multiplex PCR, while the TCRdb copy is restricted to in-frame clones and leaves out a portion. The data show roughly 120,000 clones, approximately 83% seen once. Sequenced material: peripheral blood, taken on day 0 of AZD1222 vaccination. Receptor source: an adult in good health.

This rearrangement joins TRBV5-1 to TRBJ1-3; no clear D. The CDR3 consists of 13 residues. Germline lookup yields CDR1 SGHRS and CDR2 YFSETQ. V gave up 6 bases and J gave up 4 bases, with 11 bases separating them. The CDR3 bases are TGCGCCAGCAAGGAGGGAAGGGGAAACACCATATATTTT. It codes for CASKEGRGNTIYF.

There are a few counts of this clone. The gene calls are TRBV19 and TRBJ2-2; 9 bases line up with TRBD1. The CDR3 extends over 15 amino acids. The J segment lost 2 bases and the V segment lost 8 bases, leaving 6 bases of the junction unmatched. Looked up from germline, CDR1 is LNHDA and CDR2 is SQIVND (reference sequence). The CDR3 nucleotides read TGTGCCAGTGGAGGACAGGGGTCAAACACCGGGGAGCTGTTTTTT. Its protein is CASGGQGSNTGELFF.

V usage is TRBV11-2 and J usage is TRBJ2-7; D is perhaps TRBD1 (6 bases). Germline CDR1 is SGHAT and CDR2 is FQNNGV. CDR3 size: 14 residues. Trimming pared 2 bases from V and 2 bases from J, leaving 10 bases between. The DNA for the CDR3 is TGTGCCAGCAGCTTAACAGGGTCCACCTACGAGCAGTACTTC. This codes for CASSLTGSTYEQYF.

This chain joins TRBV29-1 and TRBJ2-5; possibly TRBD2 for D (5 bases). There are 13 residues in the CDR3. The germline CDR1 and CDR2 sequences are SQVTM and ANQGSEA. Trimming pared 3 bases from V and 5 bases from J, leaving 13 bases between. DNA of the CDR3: TGCAGCGTTGAGGGGAGTCGCGGGGAGACCCAGTACTTC. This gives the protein CSVEGSRGETQYF.

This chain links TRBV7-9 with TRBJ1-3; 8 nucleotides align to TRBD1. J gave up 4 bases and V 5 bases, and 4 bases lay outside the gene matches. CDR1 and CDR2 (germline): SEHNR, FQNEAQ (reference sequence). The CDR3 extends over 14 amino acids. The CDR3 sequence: CASSHDRGGNTIYF. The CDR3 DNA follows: TGTGCCAGCAGCCATGACAGGGGAGGAAACACCATATATTTT.

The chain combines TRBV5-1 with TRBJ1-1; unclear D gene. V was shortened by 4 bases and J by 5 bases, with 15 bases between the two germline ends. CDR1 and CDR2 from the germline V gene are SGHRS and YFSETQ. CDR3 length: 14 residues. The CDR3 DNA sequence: TGCGCCAGCAGCCCCCGGACCGGGGAAACTGAAGCTTTCTTT. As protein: CASSPRTGETEAFF.

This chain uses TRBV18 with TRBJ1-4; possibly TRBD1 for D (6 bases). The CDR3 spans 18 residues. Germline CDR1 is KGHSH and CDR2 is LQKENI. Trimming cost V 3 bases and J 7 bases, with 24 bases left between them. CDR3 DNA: TGTGCCAGCTCACCGGGGAGAGGGGGGGCCCACGACTTTGAAAAACTGTTTTTT. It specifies CASSPGRGGAHDFEKLFF.

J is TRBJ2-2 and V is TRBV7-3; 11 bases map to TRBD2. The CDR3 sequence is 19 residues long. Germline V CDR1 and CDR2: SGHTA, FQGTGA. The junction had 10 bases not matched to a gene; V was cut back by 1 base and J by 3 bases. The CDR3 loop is CASSLMVGTSGGDTGELFF. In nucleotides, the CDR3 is TGTGCCAGCAGCTTAATGGTTGGCACTAGCGGGGGAGACACCGGGGAGCTGTTTTTT.

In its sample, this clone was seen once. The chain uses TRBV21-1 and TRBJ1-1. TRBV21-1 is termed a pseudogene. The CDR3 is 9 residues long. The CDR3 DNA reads TGTGCCAGCAGCAAAGAAGCTTTCTTT. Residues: CASSKEAFF.

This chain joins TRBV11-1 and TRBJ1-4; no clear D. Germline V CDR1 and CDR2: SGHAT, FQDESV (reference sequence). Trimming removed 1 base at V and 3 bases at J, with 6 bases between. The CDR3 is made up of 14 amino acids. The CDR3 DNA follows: TGTGCCAGCAGCTTAGGAGGGTCTAATGAAAAACTGTTTTTT. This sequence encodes CASSLGGSNEKLFF.

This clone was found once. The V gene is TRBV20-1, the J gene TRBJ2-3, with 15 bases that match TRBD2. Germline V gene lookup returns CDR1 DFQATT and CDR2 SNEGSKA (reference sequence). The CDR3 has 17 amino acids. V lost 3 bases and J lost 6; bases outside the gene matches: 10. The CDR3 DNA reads TGCAGTGCTAGTCGTCGGACTAGCGGGGGGGCAAAGGATACGCAGTATTTT. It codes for CSASRRTSGGAKDTQYF.

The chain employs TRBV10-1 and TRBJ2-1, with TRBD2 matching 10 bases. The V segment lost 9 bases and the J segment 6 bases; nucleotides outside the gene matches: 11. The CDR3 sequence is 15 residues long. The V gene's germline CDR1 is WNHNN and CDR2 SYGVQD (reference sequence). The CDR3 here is CASKTVSGRANEQFF. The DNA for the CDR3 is TGCGCCAGTAAGACTGTCAGCGGGAGGGCCAATGAGCAGTTCTTC.